This T cell receptor beta chain was profiled in a study of low-dose radiotherapy and immunotherapy resistance in tumors. This CDR3 contains 13 residues. Between the trimmed V and J ends, which lost 2 bases and 7 bases, there was a span of 9 bases. Per germline, CDR1 LGHDT and CDR2 YNNKEL (reference sequence). TRAV and TRBV primers primed cDNA for both TCRalpha and TCRbeta. Amplification of TCRs used a constant-region primer and V-primer adapter for around 18 PCR cycles. TCRdb re-analysed the reads in MiXCR, keeping a single row per CDR3 protein. The sample consists of 9,800 or so distinct CDR3 sequences, roughly four fifths of them appearing once.

This chain uses TRBV3-1 with TRBJ2-1; D is undetermined. This sequence originates from a human donor with advanced metastatic prostate, ovarian, gallbladder or colorectal cancer (not recorded which). This table probably holds off-target reads from a library built for another chain. The CDR3, as DNA: TGTGCCAGCAGCCAAAAGGTCGCAAATGAGCAGTTCTTC. Protein product: CASSQKVANEQFF.